This T cell receptor (beta chain) emerged from a study of T cell changes during pregnancy in multiple sclerosis. CDR3 length equals 14 residues. The J segment lost 2 bases and the V segment lost 5 bases, leaving 6 bases of the junction unmatched. The germline gives CDR1 MNHNS, CDR2 SASEGT. The table came from immunoSEQ multiplex PCR; TCRdb's copy has only in-frame clones and leaves some out. The sample carries around 80,000 clones, 85% to 95% recorded once. The chain links TRBV6-1 to TRBJ2-7; TRBD1 matches 7 bases. The sequencing here drew on peripheral blood, taken in the second trimester of pregnancy. The source is a female donor in good health, enrolled as a control in a pregnancy study. The CDR3 loop reads CASSLRTGPYEQYF. Written as DNA, the CDR3 is TGTGCCAGCAGTCTCCGGACAGGCCCCTACGAGCAGTACTTC.